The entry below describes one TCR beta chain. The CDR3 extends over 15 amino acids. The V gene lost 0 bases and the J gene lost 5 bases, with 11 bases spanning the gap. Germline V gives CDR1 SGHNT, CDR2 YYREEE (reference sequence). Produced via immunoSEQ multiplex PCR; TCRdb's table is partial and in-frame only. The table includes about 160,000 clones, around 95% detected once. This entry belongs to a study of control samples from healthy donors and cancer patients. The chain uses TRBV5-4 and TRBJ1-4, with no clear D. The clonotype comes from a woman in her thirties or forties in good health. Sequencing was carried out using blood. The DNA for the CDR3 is TGTGCCAGCAGCTTGGTCGGTGGAAAAAATGAAAAACTGTTTTTT. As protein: CASSLVGGKNEKLFF.